What follows are 20 T cell receptor beta chains derived from one specimen sequenced in a study of TIL therapy for anti-PD-1-resistant metastatic lung cancer. This was the immunoSEQ v3 assay. Some clones are missing from TCRdb's copy, which holds only in-frame ones; the method was immunoSEQ multiplex PCR. Of approximately 12,000 clones listed, 58% are singletons. The time point: pre-treatment sample, taken before nivolumab and TIL therapy. The tumor samples were excised metastases, mostly pleural nodules or supraclavicular lymph nodes. This sample comprised tumor tissue, obtained at baseline. These receptors all stem from a person aged 25-85 years with non-small cell lung cancer.

The rearrangement joins TRBV5-1 to TRBJ1-6; 11 bases are shared with TRBD1. Trimming took 6 bases from V and 6 from J; bases not matched to a gene: 8. Germline V gene data show CDR1 as SGHRS and CDR2 as YFSETQ. This CDR3 region has 16 residues. Here the CDR3 reads CASNVGQGAGNSPLHF. CDR3 nucleotides: TGCGCCAGCAACGTTGGACAGGGGGCAGGTAATTCACCCCTCCACTTT. Based on the CDR3 plus reference TRBV5-1 and TRBJ1-6, the full variable domain is KAGVTQTPRYLIKTRGQQVTLSCSPISGHRSVSWYQQTPGQGLQFLFEYFSETQRNKGNFPGRFSGRQFSNSRSEMNVSTLELGDSALYLCASNVGQGAGNSPLHFGNGTRLTVT.

V is TRBV27 and J is TRBJ1-2, with TRBD1 matching 8 bases. V shed 8 bases, J shed 8 bases, and the junction held 7 bases outside the gene matches. Germline V gene sequence: CDR1 MNHEY, CDR2 SMNVEV (reference sequence). The CDR3 covers 12 residues. The DNA for the CDR3 is TGTGCCAGCGCGATACAGGGGGGGGGCTACACCTTC. The encoded protein is CASAIQGGGYTF.

CDR3 amino acids: CSASPSRGEKLFF. The DNA for the CDR3 is TGCAGTGCTAGTCCCTCCCGGGGTGAAAAACTGTTTTTT. The gene calls are TRBV20-1 and TRBJ1-4; D remains unclear. The germline V gene encodes CDR1 DFQATT and CDR2 SNEGSKA (reference sequence). The V end was cut by 3 bases, the J end by 7 bases, with 12 bases between. This CDR3 region has 13 residues.

The rearrangement joins TRBV28 to TRBJ2-1, with 8 nucleotides matching TRBD2. The CDR3 is 17 residues long. Trimming removed 1 base from V and 3 bases from J; junction bases left unmatched: 8. In germline, CDR1 is MDHEN, CDR2 SYDVKM. The CDR3 here is CASSLFRGGPVYNEQFF. In DNA form, the CDR3 reads TGTGCCAGCAGTTTATTTCGGGGGGGGCCTGTCTACAATGAGCAGTTCTTC.

The gene calls are TRBV28 and TRBJ2-1; 9 bases fit TRBD2. The germline CDR1 and CDR2 sequences are MDHEN and SYDVKM. The CDR3 contains 15 residues. The J segment lost 1 base and the V segment lost 6 bases, leaving 4 bases of the junction unmatched. DNA of the CDR3: TGTGCCAGCAGAGAAAGCGGGAGGTCCTACAATGAGCAGTTCTTC. Amino acids: CASRESGRSYNEQFF.

This clone was seen a handful of times. The chain uses TRBV6-5 and TRBJ2-7; 7 bases agree with TRBD2. Germline V lookup: CDR1 MNHEY, CDR2 SVGAGI. Trimming took 2 bases from V and 6 from J; bases not matched to a gene: 7. The CDR3 loop spans 14 amino acids. CDR3 coding DNA: TGTGCCAGCAGTTACCTGGCGGGGGAGGTCGAGCAGTACTTC. This encodes CASSYLAGEVEQYF.

This chain links TRBV6-5 with TRBJ1-2; 7 nucleotides line up with TRBD1. Per the germline V gene, CDR1 is MNHEY and CDR2 is SVGAGI. J lost 6 bases, V lost 7 bases, and 5 bases had no gene match. This CDR3 contains 12 residues. The CDR3 loop is CASTGGRDGYTF. DNA for the CDR3: TGTGCCAGCACAGGGGGTAGGGATGGCTACACCTTC.

Only a few counts were recorded for this clone. V gene TRBV4-1 combines with J gene TRBJ2-3; D is undetermined. The ends were cut back, 1 base at V and 5 bases at J, with 10 bases in the middle. There are 14 residues in the CDR3. The V gene's germline CDR1 is MGHRA and CDR2 YSYEKL. CDR3 sequence: CASSQARPGDTQYF. In DNA form, the CDR3 reads TGCGCCAGCAGCCAAGCCAGACCTGGAGATACGCAGTATTTT.

The chain is built from TRBV12-3 or TRBV12-4 and TRBJ1-2; the match to TRBD1 covers 10 bases. The CDR3 contains 13 residues. V shed 6 bases, J shed 7 bases, and the junction held 5 bases outside the gene matches. The CDR3 spells CASRSTGGTGYTF. In DNA, the CDR3 is TGTGCCAGCAGGTCGACAGGGGGCACTGGCTACACCTTC.

This rearrangement joins TRBV28 to TRBJ1-5, with D tentatively TRBD1 (6 bases). Between the trimmed V and J ends, which lost 4 bases and 0 bases, there was a span of 13 bases. The CDR3 runs 16 residues. Germline lookup yields CDR1 MDHEN and CDR2 SYDVKM. The CDR3 is CASSWSGTRSNQPQHF. Written as DNA, the CDR3 is TGTGCCAGCAGTTGGAGCGGGACACGTAGCAATCAGCCCCAGCATTTT.

The CDR3 region has the DNA TGTGCCAGCAGTTTGAGGGGGCTCGACACCGGGGAGCTGTTTTTT. Residues: CASSLRGLDTGELFF. The rearrangement uses TRBV6-2 or TRBV6-3 and TRBJ2-2; 7 nucleotides match TRBD1. The V segment lost 4 bases and the J segment 3 bases; nucleotides outside the gene matches: 5. Per the germline V gene, CDR1 is MNHEY and CDR2 is SVGEGT. This CDR3 has 15 amino acids.

This clone turned up a few times. This rearrangement joins TRBV11-3 to TRBJ2-3, with a possible D match to TRBD2 (5 bases). CDR1 and CDR2 (germline): SGHNT, YENEEA. The V gene lost 1 base and the J gene lost 9 bases, with 8 bases spanning the gap. The length of the CDR3 is 12 residues. DNA of the CDR3: TGTGCCAGCAGCTTAGGGGAGTACACGCAGTATTTT. It encodes CASSLGEYTQYF.

This clone was found a few times. The rearrangement joins TRBV5-4 to TRBJ2-1, with TRBD1 matching over 9 bases. After removal of 7 bases from V and 9 bases from J, the junction contained 5 bases not matched to a gene. CDR1 SGHNT and CDR2 YYREEE come from the germline V gene (reference sequence). CDR3 length equals 12 residues. The CDR3 DNA reads as TGTGCCAGCGGGGACAGGGTGGGTGAGCAGTTCTTC. Protein: CASGDRVGEQFF.

This sequence joins TRBV10-2 and TRBJ1-1; possible D gene TRBD1, 5 bases. This CDR3 spans 16 amino acids. CDR1 and CDR2 from the germline V gene are WSHSY and SAAADI. V lost 0 bases and J 4 bases, leaving 15 bases between the germline ends. The CDR3 coding sequence is TGCGCCAGCAGTGAGTCGAGGCCAGGGCGGGGCACTGAAGCTTTCTTT. Its protein product is CASSESRPGRGTEAFF.

V and J are TRBV28 and TRBJ2-3, with D tentatively TRBD2 (6 bases). CDR1 is MDHEN, CDR2 SYDVKM, per germline. Deletions cut 8 bases from V and 0 bases from J, with 15 bases between. The CDR3 extends over 15 amino acids. The CDR3 region has the DNA TGTGCCAGCCGACCCCCGGGACTTAGCACAGATACGCAGTATTTT. Its translation: CASRPPGLSTDTQYF.

The V gene is TRBV9, the J gene TRBJ2-7; maybe TRBD1 (6 bases). With 0 bases removed from V and 2 bases from J, the gap between germline ends came to 15 bases. The V gene's germline CDR1 is SGDLS and CDR2 YYNGEE. The CDR3 extends over 16 amino acids. CDR3 loop: CASSVGQTGAPYEQYF. In nucleotides, the CDR3 is TGTGCCAGCAGCGTAGGTCAGACAGGCGCCCCCTACGAGCAGTACTTC.

The rearrangement joins TRBV9 to TRBJ1-2, with D maybe TRBD1 (5 bases). The CDR3 contains 16 residues. CDR1 SGDLS and CDR2 YYNGEE come from the germline V gene. Trimming pared 3 bases from V and 8 bases from J, leaving 23 bases between. The CDR3 DNA is TGTGCCAGCAGCGCACCGTCGGCAGGGTCAAGTTGGGGCTACACCTTC. This translates into CASSAPSAGSSWGYTF. Looking up the rest from reference TRBV9 and TRBJ1-2 gives the full variable domain: DSGVTQTPKHLITATGQRVTLRCSPRSGDLSVYWYQQSLDQGLQFLIQYYNGEERAKGNILERFSAQQFPDLHSELNLSSLELGDSALYFCASSAPSAGSSWGYTFGSGTRLTVV.

This clone ranks as medium-sized. The chain joins TRBV4-1 to TRBJ1-3; a weak D match, TRBD1 (6 bases). The CDR3 sequence is 15 residues long. V shed 3 bases and J shed 8 bases, with 17 bases lying between them. The germline gives CDR1 MGHRA, CDR2 YSYEKL. In DNA form, the CDR3 reads TGCGCCAGCAGCCAGGGGGCGAAGACATACTACACCATATATTTT. It encodes CASSQGAKTYYTIYF.

This clone is medium-sized within its sample. The gene calls are TRBV3-1 (or the pseudogene TRBV3-2) and TRBJ1-4; perhaps TRBD1 as D (5 bases). V was pared by 4 bases and J by 6 bases, with 12 bases between. This CDR3 spans 14 amino acids. Germline V lookup: CDR1 LGHDT, CDR2 YNNKEL (reference sequence). In DNA form, the CDR3 reads TGTGCCAGCAGCCCCAGGGTGAGGGATGAAAAACTGTTTTTT. Its translation is CASSPRVRDEKLFF.

This clone was detected a few times. This chain joins TRBV20-1 and TRBJ1-2; D uncertain. The V end lost 6 bases, the J end lost 8 bases, and 13 bases lay between the germline ends. The CDR3 runs 11 residues. Germline loops: CDR1 DFQATT, CDR2 SNEGSKA (reference sequence). The CDR3 region has the DNA TGCAGTGCCTCGGGCGGAGGAGGCTACACCTTC. Protein product: CSASGGGGYTF.